These 26 T cell receptor beta chains came from one sample sequenced in a study of identical twins. From the 5' RACE reads, TCRdb called clonotypes with MiXCR, one entry per CDR3 protein. The repertoire holds around 450,000 distinct CDR3 sequences, with 13% to 15% as singletons. The same sample was also studied in work on yellow fever vaccine responses in identical twins.

The source material was CD4+ T cells sorted from blood. These receptors were taken from a woman between 18 and 29 years old in good health.

The chain recombines TRBV2 with TRBJ2-5, with a tentative D call TRBD2 (6 bases). Germline lookup yields CDR1 SNHLY and CDR2 FYNNEI. The CDR3 is 13 amino acids. Trimming took off 8 bases at V and 1 base at J, with 11 bases between the two ends. CDR3 region: CASASGGQETQYF. CDR3 nucleotide sequence: TGTGCCAGCGCCTCCGGGGGCCAAGAGACCCAGTACTTC.

The CDR3 nucleotides are TGTGCCAGCAGCTTAGGCAGGGGGCTCCGCTCTGGGGCCAACGTCCTGACTTTC. This gives the protein CASSLGRGLRSGANVLTF. This sequence joins TRBV11-2 and TRBJ2-6; 8 positions agree with TRBD1. Germline-derived CDR1 and CDR2 are SGHAT and FQNNGV. V shed 1 base, J shed 0 bases, and the junction held 5 bases outside the gene matches. This CDR3 spans 18 amino acids.

This clonotype was seen repeatedly, ten times or more. CDR3 residues: CASSQVPGSSSTDTQYF. CDR3 bases: TGTGCCAGCAGCCAAGTCCCCGGGTCCTCTAGCACAGATACGCAGTATTTT. The rearrangement links TRBV3-1 to TRBJ2-3, with D hard to call. V was trimmed by 1 base and J by 0 bases, leaving 14 bases between them. The V gene's germline CDR1 is LGHDT and CDR2 YNNKEL (reference sequence). This CDR3 spans 17 amino acids.

The chain is built from TRBV5-6 and TRBJ2-1; D gene ambiguous. The length of the CDR3 is 13 residues. The V and J ends lost 3 bases and 7 bases respectively, with 11 bases between them. CDR1 and CDR2 from the germline V gene are SGHDT and YYEEEE. CDR3 bases: TGTGCCAGCAGCTCAGATAGTCGTAATGAGCAGTTCTTC. Translated: CASSSDSRNEQFF.

The chain joins TRBV7-9 to TRBJ2-6; no reliable D call. Looked up from germline, CDR1 is SEHNR and CDR2 is FQNEAQ (reference sequence). Trimming removed 3 bases at V and 2 bases at J, with 5 bases between. The CDR3 consists of 14 residues. The CDR3 protein is CASSFPTGANVLTF. The CDR3 coding sequence is TGTGCCAGCAGCTTTCCTACTGGGGCCAACGTCCTGACTTTC.

This clonotype was picked up many times. The chain employs TRBV5-1 and TRBJ2-2; TRBD1 aligns across 7 bases. The J segment lost 1 base and the V segment lost 5 bases, leaving 5 bases of the junction unmatched. The CDR3 length is 15 residues. Germline CDR1 SGHRS, CDR2 YFSETQ. CDR3 in amino acids: CASRPRTGNTGELFF. The DNA for the CDR3 is TGCGCCAGCAGGCCAAGGACAGGGAACACCGGGGAGCTGTTTTTT. Looking up the rest from reference TRBV5-1 and TRBJ2-2 gives the full variable domain: KAGVTQTPRYLIKTRGQQVTLSCSPISGHRSVSWYQQTPGQGLQFLFEYFSETQRNKGNFPGRFSGRQFSNSRSEMNVSTLELGDSALYLCASRPRTGNTGELFFGEGSRLTVL.

The table lists this clonotype with many counts. J is TRBJ1-2 and V is TRBV29-1; 7 bases align to TRBD1. The CDR3 contains 15 residues. Trimming at V came to 2 bases and at J to 4 bases, leaving 10 bases not matched to a gene. The germline V gene encodes CDR1 SQVTM and CDR2 ANQGSEA. The CDR3 reads CSVERSRTGGYGYTF. The DNA of the CDR3 is TGCAGCGTTGAAAGGTCCCGGACAGGTGGCTATGGCTACACCTTC.

V gene TRBV19 combines with J gene TRBJ1-5, with 8 bases lining up with TRBD1. The CDR3 runs to 14 residues. The V gene's germline CDR1 is LNHDA and CDR2 SQIVND (reference sequence). V trimming: 10 bases; J trimming: 9 bases; junction bases outside the gene matches: 14. The CDR3 coding sequence is TGTGCCACATGTACCGGGACAGGATTTGGGCCCCAGCATTTT. Translation: CATCTGTGFGPQHF.

This clonotype was counted only a few times. One junction end does not reproduce the germline sequence, and a read error may be involved. The chain employs TRBV7-7 and TRBJ2-1, with a tentative D call TRBD1 (6 bases). Germline CDR1 and CDR2: SSHAT and FNYEAQ (reference sequence). The CDR3 extends over 15 amino acids. DNA of the CDR3: TGTGCTAGCAGCTTAACGGCAGGGGTCTACAATGAGCAGTTCTTC. Protein sequence: CASSLTAGVYNEQFF. The whole variable domain, remainder taken from reference TRBV7-7 and TRBJ2-1, is GAGVSQSPRYKVTKRGQDVTLRCDPISSHATLYWYQQALGQGPEFLTYFNYEAQPDKSGLPSDRFSAERPEGSISTLTIQRTEQRDSAMYRCASSLTAGVYNEQFFGPGTRLTVL.

At least ten counts were recorded for this clonotype. The junction differs from germline at one of its ends, possibly a read error. The chain joins TRBV5-1 to TRBJ2-7, with D perhaps assigned TRBD1 or TRBD2 (5 bases each). Germline CDR1 is SGHRS and CDR2 is YFSETQ. This CDR3 comprises 13 residues. The CDR3 nucleotides read TGTGCCAGCAGTTTAGGGGACGGATACGAGCAGTACTTC. This encodes CASSLGDGYEQYF.

The chain carries TRBV13 and TRBJ2-5; no clear D gene. Germline V gene data show CDR1 as PRHDT and CDR2 as FYEKMQ (reference sequence). Trimming stripped 0 bases from V and 5 bases from J, with 13 bases between. CDR3 length equals 15 residues. The CDR3 sequence: CASSLGGWAAETQYF. CDR3 DNA sequence: TGTGCCAGCAGCTTAGGCGGATGGGCTGCGGAGACCCAGTACTTC.

The chain has TRBV20-1 and TRBJ2-7, with 12 positions matching TRBD2. The CDR3 runs 14 residues. With 4 bases clipped from V and 4 bases from J, the junction kept 5 bases outside the gene matches. Germline CDR1 and CDR2: DFQATT and SNEGSKA (reference sequence). CDR3 sequence reads: CSAISGLAGYEQYF. The CDR3 DNA sequence: TGCAGTGCTATATCGGGACTAGCGGGTTACGAGCAGTACTTC.

This clonotype was detected ten times or more. The chain uses TRBV6-2 or TRBV6-3 and TRBJ2-2; no clear D. The germline CDR1 and CDR2 sequences are MNHEY and SVGEGT. This CDR3 comprises 11 residues. Trimming stripped 3 bases from V and 6 bases from J, with 2 bases between. CDR3 protein: CASSYAGELFF. CDR3 nucleotide sequence: TGTGCCAGCAGTTATGCCGGGGAGCTGTTTTTT.

This clonotype occurred many times. The junction shows a germline mismatch at one end, possibly a read error. The chain combines TRBV28 with TRBJ2-5; D might be TRBD1 or TRBD2, each matching 6 bases. Germline V CDR1 and CDR2: MDHEN, SYDVKM. This CDR3 contains 13 residues. The CDR3, as DNA: TGCGCCAGCAGCCTCGGGGGCCTTGAGACCCAGTACTTC. Protein product: CASSLGGLETQYF.

The table lists this clonotype with a few counts. The chain uses TRBV5-5 and TRBJ2-2, with 7 nucleotides matching TRBD1. Germline loops: CDR1 SGHKS, CDR2 YYEKEE (reference sequence). With 1 base clipped from V and 4 bases from J, the junction kept 7 bases outside the gene matches. The CDR3 is 16 amino acids. The CDR3, as DNA: TGTGCCAGCAGCTTGATTAACAGGGGATTCACCGGGGAGCTGTTTTTT. It yields the protein CASSLINRGFTGELFF.

The rearrangement joins TRBV2 to TRBJ2-5; D is perhaps TRBD1 or TRBD2 (5 bases each). V lost 6 bases, J lost 0 bases, and 17 bases lay in between. This CDR3 contains 16 residues. Germline-derived CDR1 and CDR2 are SNHLY and FYNNEI. CDR3 region: CASRVFGASNQETQYF. In DNA form, the CDR3 reads TGTGCCAGCAGAGTTTTCGGGGCCTCTAACCAAGAGACCCAGTACTTC.

The V gene is TRBV24-1, the J gene TRBJ2-5, with a possible D match to TRBD2 (5 bases). This CDR3 is built from 15 residues. CDR1 and CDR2 (germline): KGHDR, SFDVKD. Trimming removed 9 bases at V and 7 bases at J, with 23 bases between. CDR3 amino acids: CATGTIEGQSGTQYF. CDR3 in DNA: TGTGCCACCGGCACAATAGAGGGTCAGAGTGGGACCCAGTACTTC.

This clonotype was observed many times. J is TRBJ2-3 and V is TRBV20-1; the match to TRBD2 covers 7 bases. The CDR3 extends over 12 amino acids. Per the germline V gene, CDR1 is DFQATT and CDR2 is SNEGSKA (reference sequence). The V and J ends lost 2 bases and 7 bases, in that order; junction bases with no gene match: 3. In DNA form, the CDR3 reads TGCAGTGCTAGATTGGGGGGGTATACGCAGTATTTT. Amino acids: CSARLGGYTQYF.

This clonotype occurred a few times. A junction end diverges from the germline sequence, so it may reflect a read error. This chain links TRBV20-1 with TRBJ2-7; D is perhaps TRBD1 (5 bases). Per the germline V gene, CDR1 is DFQATT and CDR2 is SNEGSKA (reference sequence). The CDR3 is 13 residues long. The CDR3 sequence: CSASTRVSHEQYF. Here the CDR3 DNA reads TGCAGTGCTAGTACCAGGGTCTCCCACGAGCAGTACTTC.

The genes are TRBV14 and TRBJ1-2, with no clear D. The CDR3 has 15 residues. Germline-derived CDR1 and CDR2 are SGHDN and FVKESK. Trimming took 1 base from V and 5 from J, leaving 14 bases between them. The CDR3 sequence is CASSQVVGFAYGYTF. The CDR3 coding sequence is TGTGCCAGCAGCCAAGTGGTCGGATTTGCTTATGGCTACACCTTC.

This clonotype was counted only a few times. The chain uses TRBV15 and TRBJ1-1; 9 positions agree with TRBD1. J gave up 3 bases and V 2 bases, and 1 base lay outside the gene matches. CDR1 and CDR2 (germline): LNHNV, YYDKDF (reference sequence). This CDR3 region has 14 residues. CDR3 in amino acids: CATSRRQGDTEAFF. The CDR3 bases are TGTGCCACCAGCAGACGACAGGGGGACACTGAAGCTTTCTTT. The full variable domain, rest sourced from reference TRBV15 and TRBJ1-1, is DAMVIQNPRYQVTQFGKPVTLSCSQTLNHNVMYWYQQKSSQAPKLLFHYYDKDFNNEADTPDNFQSRRPNTSFCFLDIRSPGLGDTAMYLCATSRRQGDTEAFFGQGTRLTVV.

The chain couples TRBV7-2 to TRBJ2-7; weak D call: TRBD2 (5 bases). CDR1 is SGHTA and CDR2 is FQGNSA in the germline V gene. The CDR3 has 15 residues. V was trimmed by 1 base and J by 3 bases, leaving 13 bases between them. The CDR3 spells CASSLGGIRSYEQYF. The CDR3 DNA follows: TGTGCCAGCAGCTTAGGAGGGATTAGAAGCTACGAGCAGTACTTC.

The V gene is TRBV18, the J gene TRBJ2-1, with D unclear. The CDR3 totals 11 residues. The germline V gene encodes CDR1 KGHSH and CDR2 LQKENI. V shed 5 bases and J shed 6 bases, with 5 bases lying between them. The CDR3 reads CASSKSNEQFF. The CDR3 DNA reads TGTGCCAGCTCAAAGTCCAATGAGCAGTTCTTC.

The chain joins TRBV5-5 to TRBJ2-6; D remains unclear. Trimming shortened V by 4 bases and J by 0 bases, and 11 bases separated the two germline ends. The germline V gene has CDR1 SGHKS and CDR2 YYEKEE (reference sequence). The CDR3 covers 16 residues. The CDR3 region has the DNA TGTGCCAGCAGCCCTGTCGCTGACTCTGGGGCCAACGTCCTGACTTTC. This gives the protein CASSPVADSGANVLTF.

The CDR3 nucleotides are TGTGCCAGCAGCCTGCCCCCGAACACCGGGGAGCTGTTTTTT. It translates to CASSLPPNTGELFF. V is TRBV7-9 and J is TRBJ2-2, with no clear D. Germline V gene lookup returns CDR1 SEHNR and CDR2 FQNEAQ (reference sequence). The CDR3 is 14 residues long. V lost 5 bases to trimming and J lost 0 bases, with 7 bases between them.

The chain employs TRBV5-1 and TRBJ1-1; no clear D gene. Germline lookup yields CDR1 SGHRS and CDR2 YFSETQ. The V and J ends lost 0 bases and 1 base respectively, with 7 bases between them. This CDR3 comprises 14 residues. The CDR3 bases are TGCGCCAGCAGCTTGGTGAGGGAGAACACTGAAGCTTTCTTT. Translated, it gives CASSLVRENTEAFF.